The sample holds one count of the clone carrying this T cell receptor beta chain. Data came from immunoSEQ multiplex PCR; TCRdb stores just in-frame clones and leaves some out. This sample has approximately 100,000 clones, with roughly nine tenths found just once. The sample belongs to a study of PD-L1 blockade in urothelial cancer. The wider study: About 90% of the roughly 30 patients were men whose urothelial cancer was bladder-origin. Patients had been given 0 to 3 earlier chemotherapy regimens. Analyses were performed on blood at 3 weeks after treatment start (the second dose) and at 6 weeks. Median T cell yield from blood was about 150,000.

This CDR3 region has 14 residues. Looked up from germline, CDR1 is SGDLS and CDR2 is YYNGEE. Trimming took 4 bases from V and 3 from J; bases not matched to a gene: 4. This chain joins TRBV9 and TRBJ1-1, with 9 bases matching TRBD1. This TCR was recovered from a woman of 80 years or more with urothelial cancer. Specimen: PBMCs, collected around atezolizumab (anti-PD-L1) treatment. DNA of the CDR3: TGTGCCAGCAGCTCACGGGACAGGGACACTGAAGCTTTCTTT. This sequence encodes CASSSRDRDTEAFF.